This TCR beta chain was profiled in a study of human T cells and chemical hapten exposure. For the study at large: Each week of the approximately 25-week study, patients had diphenylcyclopropenone applied to the scalp. Variation in per-sample TCR yields came mainly from small pooled library volume differences.

Unique molecular identifiers were attached to individual cDNA molecules within the library. TCRdb passed the RACE reads through MiXCR, listing each CDR3 protein once. The data show 270,000 or so distinct CDR3 sequences, roughly 7.4% seen once. The germline V gene has CDR1 ENHRY and CDR2 SYGVKD. With 1 base clipped from V and 4 bases from J, the junction kept 13 bases outside the gene matches. The CDR3 loop spans 18 amino acids. Documented time point: pre-sensitization, week 0. As for treatment: therapeutic diphenylcyclopropenone sensitization with weekly scalp DPC. Total RNA extraction was carried out from unfractionated whole blood.

The chain recombines TRBV10-3 with TRBJ2-3, with 8 bases identical to TRBD1. The sample was whole blood, taken in connection with sensitization to the hapten diphenylcyclopropenone (DPC). This TCR came from a man aged 18 to 35 with alopecia areata. Some clones in this sample may be carry-over from other donors' samples. Written as DNA, the CDR3 is TGTGCCATCAGTGAGTACGGGGTAGACAGGGGACCCCCAGATACGCAGTATTTT. Translating it yields CAISEYGVDRGPPDTQYF.